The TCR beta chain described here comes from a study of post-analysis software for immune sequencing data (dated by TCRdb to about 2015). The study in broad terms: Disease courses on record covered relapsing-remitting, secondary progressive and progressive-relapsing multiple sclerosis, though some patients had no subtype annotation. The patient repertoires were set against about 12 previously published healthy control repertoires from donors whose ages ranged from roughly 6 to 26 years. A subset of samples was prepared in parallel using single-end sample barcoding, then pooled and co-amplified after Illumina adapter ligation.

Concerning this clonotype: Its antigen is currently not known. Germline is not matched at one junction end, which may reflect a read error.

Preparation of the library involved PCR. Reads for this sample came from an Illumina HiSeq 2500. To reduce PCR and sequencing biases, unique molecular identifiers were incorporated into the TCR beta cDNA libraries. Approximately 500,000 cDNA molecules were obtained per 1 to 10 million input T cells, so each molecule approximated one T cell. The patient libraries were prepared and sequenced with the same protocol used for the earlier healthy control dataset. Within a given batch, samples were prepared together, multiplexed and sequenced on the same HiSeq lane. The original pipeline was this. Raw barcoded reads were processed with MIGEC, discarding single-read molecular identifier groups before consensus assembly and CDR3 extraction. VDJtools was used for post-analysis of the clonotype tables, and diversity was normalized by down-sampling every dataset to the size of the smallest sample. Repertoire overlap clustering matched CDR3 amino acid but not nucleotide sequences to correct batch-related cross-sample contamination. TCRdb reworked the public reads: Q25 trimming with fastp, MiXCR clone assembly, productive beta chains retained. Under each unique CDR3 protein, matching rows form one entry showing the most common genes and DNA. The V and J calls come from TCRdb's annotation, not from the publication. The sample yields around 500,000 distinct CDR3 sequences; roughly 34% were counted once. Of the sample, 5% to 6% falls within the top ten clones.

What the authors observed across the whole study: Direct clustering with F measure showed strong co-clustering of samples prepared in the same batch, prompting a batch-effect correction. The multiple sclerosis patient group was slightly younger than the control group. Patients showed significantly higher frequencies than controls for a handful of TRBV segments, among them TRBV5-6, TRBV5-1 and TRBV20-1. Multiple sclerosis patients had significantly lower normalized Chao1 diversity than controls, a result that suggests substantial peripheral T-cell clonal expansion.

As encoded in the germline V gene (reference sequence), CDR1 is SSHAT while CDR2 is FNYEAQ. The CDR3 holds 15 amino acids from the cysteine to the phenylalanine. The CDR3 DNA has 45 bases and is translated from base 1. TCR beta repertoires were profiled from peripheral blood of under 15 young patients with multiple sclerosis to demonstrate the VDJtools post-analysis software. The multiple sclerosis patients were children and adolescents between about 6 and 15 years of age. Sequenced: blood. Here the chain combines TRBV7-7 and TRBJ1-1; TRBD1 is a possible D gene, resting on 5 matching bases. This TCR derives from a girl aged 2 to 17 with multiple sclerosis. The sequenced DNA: TGTGCTAGCAGCCCCCTGGATGGGGCGGGCACTGAAGCTTTCTTT. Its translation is CASSPLDGAGTEAFF.